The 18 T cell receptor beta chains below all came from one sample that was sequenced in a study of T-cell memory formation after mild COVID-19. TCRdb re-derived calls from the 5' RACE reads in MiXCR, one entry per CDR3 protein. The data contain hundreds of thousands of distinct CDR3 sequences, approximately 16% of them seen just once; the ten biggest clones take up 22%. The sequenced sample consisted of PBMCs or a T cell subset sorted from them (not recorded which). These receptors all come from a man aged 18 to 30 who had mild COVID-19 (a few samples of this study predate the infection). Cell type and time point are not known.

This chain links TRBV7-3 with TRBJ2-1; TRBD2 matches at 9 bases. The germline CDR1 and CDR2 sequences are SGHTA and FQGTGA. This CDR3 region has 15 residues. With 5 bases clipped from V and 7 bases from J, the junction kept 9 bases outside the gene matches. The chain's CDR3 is CASSPGVAGVNEQFF. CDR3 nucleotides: TGTGCCAGCAGCCCAGGGGTAGCGGGGGTGAATGAGCAGTTCTTC.

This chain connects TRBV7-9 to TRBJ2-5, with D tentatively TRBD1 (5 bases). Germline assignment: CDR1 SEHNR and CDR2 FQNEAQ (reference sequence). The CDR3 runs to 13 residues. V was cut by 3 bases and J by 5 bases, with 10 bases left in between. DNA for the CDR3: TGTGCCAGCAGCTTCCCAGGGTTCGAGACCCAGTACTTC. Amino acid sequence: CASSFPGFETQYF. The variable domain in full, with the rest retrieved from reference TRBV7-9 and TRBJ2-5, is DTGVSQNPRHKITKRGQNVTFRCDPISEHNRLYWYRQTLGQGPEFLTYFQNEAQLEKSRLLSDRFSAERPKGSFSTLEIQRTEQGDSAMYLCASSFPGFETQYFGPGTRLLVL.

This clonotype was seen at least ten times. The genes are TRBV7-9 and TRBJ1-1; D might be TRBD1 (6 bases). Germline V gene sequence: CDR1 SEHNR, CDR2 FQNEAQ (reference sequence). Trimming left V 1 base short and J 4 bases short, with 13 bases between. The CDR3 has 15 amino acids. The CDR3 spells CASSLGTGPTTEAFF. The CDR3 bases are TGTGCCAGCAGCTTAGGAACAGGGCCCACCACTGAAGCTTTCTTT. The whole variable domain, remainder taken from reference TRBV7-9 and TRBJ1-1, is DTGVSQNPRHKITKRGQNVTFRCDPISEHNRLYWYRQTLGQGPEFLTYFQNEAQLEKSRLLSDRFSAERPKGSFSTLEIQRTEQGDSAMYLCASSLGTGPTTEAFFGQGTRLTVV.

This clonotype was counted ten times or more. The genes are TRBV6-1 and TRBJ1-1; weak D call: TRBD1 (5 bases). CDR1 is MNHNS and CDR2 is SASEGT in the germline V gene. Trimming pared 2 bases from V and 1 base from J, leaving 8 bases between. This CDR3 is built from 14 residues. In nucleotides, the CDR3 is TGTGCCAGCAGTGAATTGGGACCGAACACTGAAGCTTTCTTT. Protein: CASSELGPNTEAFF.

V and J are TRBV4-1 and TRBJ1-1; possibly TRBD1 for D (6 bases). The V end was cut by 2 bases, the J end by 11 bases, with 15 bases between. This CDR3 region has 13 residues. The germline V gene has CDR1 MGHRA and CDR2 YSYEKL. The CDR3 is CASSQLYRDTAFF. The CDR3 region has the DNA TGCGCCAGCAGCCAACTTTACCGGGACACTGCTTTCTTT.

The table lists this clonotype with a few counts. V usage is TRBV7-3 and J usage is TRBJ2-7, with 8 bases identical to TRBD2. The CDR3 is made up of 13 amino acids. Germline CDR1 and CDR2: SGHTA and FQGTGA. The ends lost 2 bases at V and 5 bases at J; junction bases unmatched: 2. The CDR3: CASSLAGGHEQYV. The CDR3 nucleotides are TGTGCCAGCAGCTTAGCGGGGGGCCACGAGCAGTACGTC.

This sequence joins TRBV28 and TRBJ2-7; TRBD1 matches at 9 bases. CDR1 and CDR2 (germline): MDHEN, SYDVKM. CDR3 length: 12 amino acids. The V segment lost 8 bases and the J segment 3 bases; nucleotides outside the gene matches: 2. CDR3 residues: CASGTGHYEQYV. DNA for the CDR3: TGTGCCAGCGGGACAGGGCACTACGAGCAGTACGTC.

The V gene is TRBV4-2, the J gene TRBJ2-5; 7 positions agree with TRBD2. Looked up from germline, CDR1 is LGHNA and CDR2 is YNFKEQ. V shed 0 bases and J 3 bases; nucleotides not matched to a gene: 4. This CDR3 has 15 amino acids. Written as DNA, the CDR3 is TGTGCCAGCAGCCAAGAGGAGGGGAGGGAAGAGACCCAGTACTTC. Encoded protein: CASSQEEGREETQYF.

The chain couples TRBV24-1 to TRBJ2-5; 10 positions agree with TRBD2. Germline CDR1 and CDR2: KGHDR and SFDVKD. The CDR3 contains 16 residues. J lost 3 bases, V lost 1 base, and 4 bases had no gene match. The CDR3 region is CATSDLSSGGEETQYF. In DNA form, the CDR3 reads TGTGCCACCAGTGATTTATCCAGCGGGGGGGAAGAGACCCAGTACTTC.

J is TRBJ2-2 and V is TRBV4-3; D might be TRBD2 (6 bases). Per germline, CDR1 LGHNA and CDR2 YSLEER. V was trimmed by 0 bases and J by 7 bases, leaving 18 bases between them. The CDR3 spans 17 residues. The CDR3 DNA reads TGCGCCAGCAGCCAAGAAGGCGGGGCAGGGAGGCACGGGGAGCTGTTTTTT. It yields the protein CASSQEGGAGRHGELFF.

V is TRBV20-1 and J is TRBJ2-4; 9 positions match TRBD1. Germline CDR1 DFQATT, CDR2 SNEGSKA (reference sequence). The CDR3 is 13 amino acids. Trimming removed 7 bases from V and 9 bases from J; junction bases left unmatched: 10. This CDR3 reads CSGRDRESIIQYF. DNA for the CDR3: TGCAGTGGACGGGACAGGGAGAGCATCATTCAGTACTTC.

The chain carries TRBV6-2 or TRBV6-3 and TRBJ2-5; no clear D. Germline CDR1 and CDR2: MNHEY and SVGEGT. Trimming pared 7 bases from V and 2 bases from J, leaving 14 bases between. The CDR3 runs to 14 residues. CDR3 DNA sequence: TGTGCCAGCAAGGATGGAGCCAATCAAGAGACCCAGTACTTC. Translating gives CASKDGANQETQYF.

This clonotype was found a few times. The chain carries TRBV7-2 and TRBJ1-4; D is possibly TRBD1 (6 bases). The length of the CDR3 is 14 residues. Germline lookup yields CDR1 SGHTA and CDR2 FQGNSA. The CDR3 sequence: CASTTGQRSEKLFF. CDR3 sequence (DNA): TGTGCTAGTACAACGGGACAAAGGAGTGAAAAACTGTTTTTT. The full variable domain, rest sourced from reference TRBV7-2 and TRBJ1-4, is GAGVSQSPSNKVTEKGKDVELRCDPISGHTALYWYRQSLGQGLEFLIYFQGNSAPDKSGLPSDRFSAERTGGSVSTLTIQRTQQEDSAVYLCASTTGQRSEKLFFGSGTQLSVL.

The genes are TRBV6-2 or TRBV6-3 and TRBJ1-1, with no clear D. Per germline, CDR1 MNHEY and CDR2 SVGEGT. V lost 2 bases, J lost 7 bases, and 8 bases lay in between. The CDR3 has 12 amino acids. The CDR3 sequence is CASSYVGIEAFF. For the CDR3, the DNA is TGTGCCAGCAGTTACGTTGGGATTGAAGCTTTCTTT.

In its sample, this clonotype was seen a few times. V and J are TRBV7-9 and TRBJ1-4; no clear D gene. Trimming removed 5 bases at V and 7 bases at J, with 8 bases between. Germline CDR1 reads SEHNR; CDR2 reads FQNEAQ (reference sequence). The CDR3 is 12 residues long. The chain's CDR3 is CASSPDLEKLFF. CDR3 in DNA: TGTGCCAGCAGCCCTGACCTTGAAAAACTGTTTTTT. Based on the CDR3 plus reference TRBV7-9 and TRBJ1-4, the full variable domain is DTGVSQNPRHKITKRGQNVTFRCDPISEHNRLYWYRQTLGQGPEFLTYFQNEAQLEKSRLLSDRFSAERPKGSFSTLEIQRTEQGDSAMYLCASSPDLEKLFFGSGTQLSVL.

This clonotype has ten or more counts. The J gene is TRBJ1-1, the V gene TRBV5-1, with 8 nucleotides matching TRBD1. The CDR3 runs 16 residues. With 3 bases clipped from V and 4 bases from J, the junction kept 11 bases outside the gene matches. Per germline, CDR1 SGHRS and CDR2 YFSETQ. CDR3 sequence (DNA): TGCGCCAGCAGCTCGAAATCAGGGGGCTCTGGCACTGAAGCTTTCTTT. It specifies CASSSKSGGSGTEAFF.

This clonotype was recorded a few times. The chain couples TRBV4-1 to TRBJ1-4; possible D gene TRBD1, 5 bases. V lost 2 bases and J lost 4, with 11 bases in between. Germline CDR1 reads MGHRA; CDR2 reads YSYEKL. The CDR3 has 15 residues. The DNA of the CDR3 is TGCGCCAGCAGCCAACCGGGGCGGATTAATGAAAAACTGTTTTTT. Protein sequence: CASSQPGRINEKLFF.

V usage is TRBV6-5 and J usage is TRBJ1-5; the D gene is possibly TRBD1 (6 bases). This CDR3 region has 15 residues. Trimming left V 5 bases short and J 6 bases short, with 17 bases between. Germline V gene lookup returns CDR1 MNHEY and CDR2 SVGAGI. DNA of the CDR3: TGTGCCAGCAGTCGCCTAAACAGGGAACGTCAGCCCCAGCATTTT. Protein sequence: CASSRLNRERQPQHF.